This note documents a single TCR beta chain sequence. What it recognizes is unknown. The sample is drawn from a study of shared clonotypes between healthy human individuals. Study-wide results and limits: Enrolling few donors narrowed the genetic and exposure-history diversity that was represented.

Per germline, CDR1 WSHSY and CDR2 SAAADI. The CDR3 length is 11 residues. V was pared by 7 bases and J by 9 bases, with 10 bases between. Clones were sequenced by immunoSEQ multiplex PCR, and TCRdb holds only the in-frame ones, with some missing. The table records about 92,000 clones, roughly 50% of them present only once. The clonotype comes from a woman aged 40 to 50 in good health. Some clones in this sample may be carry-over from other donors' samples. This rearrangement joins TRBV10-2 to TRBJ2-1; D possibly corresponds to TRBD2 (7 bases). The sequenced sample was PBMCs. The CDR3 loop is CASTGGSEQFF. The DNA for the CDR3 is TGCGCCAGCACGGGGGGCAGTGAGCAGTTCTTC.